This TCR beta chain was found in a study of PD-1 blockade in classical Hodgkin lymphoma. Study-wide results and caveats: Prior therapy or disease activity may underlie the repertoire differences, whose causes remain undefined. When set against healthy donors, newly diagnosed patients were reported to show lower baseline TCR diversity. Complete responders possessed baseline diversity comparable to newly diagnosed patients.

For this clone: Its cognate antigen is unknown.

The protocol was immunoSEQ multiplex PCR, while the TCRdb copy is restricted to in-frame clones and leaves out a portion. Among 20,000 or so clones listed, approximately 79% were seen once. Relapse was seen in all patients after autologous stem cell transplantation, and brentuximab vedotin exposure was variable. This CDR3 contains 13 residues. The germline V and J ends were trimmed by 8 bases and 3 bases, with 10 bases remaining between them. CDR1 and CDR2 (germline): SGHAT, FQNNGV. The input for sequencing was peripheral blood mononuclear cells (PBMCs), taken at baseline. The TCR originated in a human donor with classical Hodgkin lymphoma. V and J are TRBV11-2 and TRBJ2-2; no clear D gene. CDR3 protein: CASGLTDTGELFF. DNA for the CDR3: TGTGCCAGCGGGCTAACCGACACCGGGGAGCTGTTTTTT.